This TCR beta chain was found in a study of shared clonotypes between healthy human individuals. Study in general: The study enrolled a couple of women and a few men aged 18 to 49. For every donor, three CD4 naive, three CD4 memory, two CD8 naive and one CD8 memory plates were used.

This CDR3 has 15 residues. Per the germline V gene, CDR1 is WSHSY and CDR2 is SAAADI. The ends lost 6 bases at V and 3 bases at J; junction bases unmatched: 4. Sequencing used immunoSEQ multiplex PCR; TCRdb keeps in-frame clones, though not all of them. This table has about 1.5 million clones, around 97% appearing once. Sequencing was done on a sample of naive CD4+ T cells sorted from blood. This sample's subset: CD45RA+ positively selected. The clonotype was recovered from a man aged 25-40 years in good health. The chain recombines TRBV10-2 with TRBJ2-2, with 10 bases that match TRBD2. The CDR3 protein is CASSTLAGDTGELFF. CDR3 nucleotides: TGCGCCAGCAGCACGCTAGCGGGAGACACCGGGGAGCTGTTTTTT.